Sequencing of this TCR beta chain was carried out in a study of T cell repertoires in cytomegalovirus infection (dated by TCRdb to 2018 to 2020). General notes on the study: Recently identified HLA-C-restricted CMV epitopes, whose presentation resists viral immunomodulation, were targeted by peptide stimulations together with well-studied HLA-B-restricted epitopes. The HLA type of each donor mattered for the analysis, because public TCR beta signatures pointed to carriage of CMV infection along with the matching HLA type.

As regards this clonotype: Its antigen remains undetermined. No qualities accompany the bases; no much larger clone lies one base away.

The sample's treatment or condition, from its label and the paper: in vitro stimulation with specific CMV peptide epitopes to enrich CMV-specific T cells. Overall results and qualifications from the work: In both this cohort and an independent roughly 350-donor cohort, the cumulative frequency of public TCR beta family members distinguished carriers of CMV infection plus the relevant HLA type. The ex vivo response was dominated by HLA-C-restricted CMV-specific TCR beta clonotypes, which also provided the single most frequent clonotype in two of eight donors.

Reads for this sample came from an Illumina HiSeq 1500. TCRdb applied fastp at Q25 and MiXCR to the public reads, then kept only in-frame beta chains. Every distinct CDR3 protein forms one entry, paired with its most common genes and DNA. Within this sample are approximately 730,000 distinct CDR3 sequences, with roughly 33% of them counted one time only. The ten largest clones take up 15% to 20% of the sample. The source was cultured PBMCs, collected from culture after CMV antigen stimulation. The source of this sequence is a human donor in good health (CMV status not recorded). Some clones in this sample may be carry-over from other donors' samples.

CDR3 reads: CASSPPKHRGNTIYF. The DNA is as follows: TGTGCCAGCAGCCCCCCCAAGCACAGAGGAAACACCATATATTTT. Here the chain combines TRBV9 and TRBJ1-3; no D segment can be confidently identified. V sheds 4 bases and J sheds 4 bases, leaving 15 bases between their ends. CDR3 length: 15 amino acids, cysteine to phenylalanine. Left in the record is the CDR3 DNA by itself, 45 bases read in frame from the first base. CDR1 is given as SGDLS and CDR2 as YYNGEE, both from the germline V gene.